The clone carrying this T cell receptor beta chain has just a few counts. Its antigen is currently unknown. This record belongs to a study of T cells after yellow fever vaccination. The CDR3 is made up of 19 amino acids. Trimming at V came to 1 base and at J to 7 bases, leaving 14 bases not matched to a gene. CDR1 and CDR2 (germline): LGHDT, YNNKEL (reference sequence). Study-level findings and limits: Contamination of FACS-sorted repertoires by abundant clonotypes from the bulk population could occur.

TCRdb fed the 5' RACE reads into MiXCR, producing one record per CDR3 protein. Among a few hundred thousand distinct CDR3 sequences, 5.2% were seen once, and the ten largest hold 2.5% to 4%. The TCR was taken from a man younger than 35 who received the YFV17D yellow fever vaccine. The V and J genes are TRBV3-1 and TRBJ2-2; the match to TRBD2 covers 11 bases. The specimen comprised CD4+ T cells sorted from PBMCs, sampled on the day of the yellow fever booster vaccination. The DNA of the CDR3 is TGTGCCAGCAGCCAAGTGCTGGGGAAAGGGACTAGCGGTCGCGGGGAGCTGTTTTTT. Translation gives CASSQVLGKGTSGRGELFF.